A single TCR beta chain is shown here with its context. It was approximately 3,500 ng of total RNA that each TCR library used. The team made cDNA by running eight separate reactions for each sample. TCRdb reprocessed the 5' RACE reads and stores each CDR3 protein as one record, lacking DNA. The sample has approximately 400,000 distinct CDR3 sequences. The data derive from a study of monozygotic twins with inflammatory bowel disease. This CDR3 is built from 14 residues. Germline lookup yields CDR1 MDHEN and CDR2 SYDVKM. Specimen: blood. This TCR came from a human donor with ulcerative colitis or Crohn's disease, or a healthy co-twin of an affected twin (not recorded which). V gene TRBV28 combines with J gene TRBJ1-5. CDR3 region: CASSDQVAPQPQHF.